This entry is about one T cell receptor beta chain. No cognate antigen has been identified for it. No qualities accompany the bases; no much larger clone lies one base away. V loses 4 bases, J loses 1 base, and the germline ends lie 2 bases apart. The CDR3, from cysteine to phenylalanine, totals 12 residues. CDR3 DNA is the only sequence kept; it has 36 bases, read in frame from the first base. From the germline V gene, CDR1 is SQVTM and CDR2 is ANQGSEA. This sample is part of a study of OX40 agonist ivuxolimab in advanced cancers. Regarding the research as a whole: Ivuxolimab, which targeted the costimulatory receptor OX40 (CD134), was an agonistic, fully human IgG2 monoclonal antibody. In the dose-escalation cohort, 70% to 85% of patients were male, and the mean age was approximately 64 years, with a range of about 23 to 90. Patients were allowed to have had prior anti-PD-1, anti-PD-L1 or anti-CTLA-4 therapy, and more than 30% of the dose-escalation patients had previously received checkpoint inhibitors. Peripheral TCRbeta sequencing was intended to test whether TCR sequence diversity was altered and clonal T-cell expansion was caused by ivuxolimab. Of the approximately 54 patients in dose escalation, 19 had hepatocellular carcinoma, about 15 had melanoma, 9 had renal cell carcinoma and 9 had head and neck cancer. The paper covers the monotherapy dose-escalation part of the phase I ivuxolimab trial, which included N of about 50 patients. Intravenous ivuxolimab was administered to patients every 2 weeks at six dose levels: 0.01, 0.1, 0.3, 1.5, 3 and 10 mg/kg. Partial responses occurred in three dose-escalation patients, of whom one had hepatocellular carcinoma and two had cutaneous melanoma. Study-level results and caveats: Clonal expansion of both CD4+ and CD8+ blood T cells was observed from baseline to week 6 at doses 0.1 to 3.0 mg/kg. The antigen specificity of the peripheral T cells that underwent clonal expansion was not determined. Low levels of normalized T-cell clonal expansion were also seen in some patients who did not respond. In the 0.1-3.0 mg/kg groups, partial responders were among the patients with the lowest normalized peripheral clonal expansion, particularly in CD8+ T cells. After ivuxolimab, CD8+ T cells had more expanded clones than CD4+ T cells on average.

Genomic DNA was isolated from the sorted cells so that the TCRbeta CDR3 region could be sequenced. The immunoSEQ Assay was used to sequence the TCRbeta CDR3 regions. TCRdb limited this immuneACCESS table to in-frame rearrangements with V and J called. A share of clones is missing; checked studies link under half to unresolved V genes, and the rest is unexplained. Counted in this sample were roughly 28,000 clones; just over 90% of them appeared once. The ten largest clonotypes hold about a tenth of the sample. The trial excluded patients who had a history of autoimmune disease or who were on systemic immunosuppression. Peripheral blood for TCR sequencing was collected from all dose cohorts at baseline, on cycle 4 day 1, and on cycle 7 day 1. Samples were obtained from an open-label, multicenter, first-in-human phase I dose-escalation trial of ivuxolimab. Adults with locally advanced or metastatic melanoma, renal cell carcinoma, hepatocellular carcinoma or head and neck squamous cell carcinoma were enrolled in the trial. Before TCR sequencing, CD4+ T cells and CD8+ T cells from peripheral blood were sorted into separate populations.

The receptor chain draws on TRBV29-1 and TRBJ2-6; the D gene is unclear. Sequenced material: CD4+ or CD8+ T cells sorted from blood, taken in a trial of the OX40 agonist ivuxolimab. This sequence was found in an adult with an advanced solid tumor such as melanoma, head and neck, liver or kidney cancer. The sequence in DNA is TGCAGCGTTGTTTCTGGGGCCAACGTCCTGACTTTC. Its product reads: CSVVSGANVLTF.